A single sample gave rise to the 9 T cell receptor beta chains below, sequenced in a study of blood T cell repertoires in COVID-19. Sequencing used immunoSEQ multiplex PCR; TCRdb keeps in-frame clones, though not all of them. This sample has about 55,000 clones, with roughly four fifths found just once. The sequencing sample was made of peripheral blood. The source is a woman aged 55-69 years with acute or convalescent COVID-19.

The chain is built from TRBV25-1 and TRBJ1-6; 10 bases are a match to TRBD1. V lost 5 bases and J lost 7; bases outside the gene matches: 8. This CDR3 has 16 amino acids. Per the germline V gene, CDR1 is MGHDK and CDR2 is SYGVNS. The CDR3, as DNA: TGTGCCAGCAGTAGACAGGGGGCCGGGGTGAATTCACCCCTCCACTTT. This codes for CASSRQGAGVNSPLHF.

In this sample, this clone turned up a few times. The chain employs TRBV28 and TRBJ1-2; D not resolved. V was cut by 2 bases and J by 2 bases, with 6 bases left in between. The CDR3 extends over 13 amino acids. Germline V gene lookup returns CDR1 MDHEN and CDR2 SYDVKM. This CDR3 is CASSLTGNYGYTF. DNA of the CDR3: TGTGCCAGCAGTTTAACCGGGAACTATGGCTACACCTTC.

The count of this clone is one. This chain joins TRBV2 and TRBJ2-3; tentative D call: TRBD2 (5 bases). Looked up from germline, CDR1 is SNHLY and CDR2 is FYNNEI. This CDR3 is 15 amino acids long. The V end lost 6 bases, the J end lost 2 bases, and 15 bases lay between the germline ends. In DNA, the CDR3 is TGTGCCAGCAGGAGGGAACAAACAATCACAGATACGCAGTATTTT. It is translated as CASRREQTITDTQYF.

The chain is built from TRBV7-2 and TRBJ2-7, with a weak D call TRBD2 (6 bases). Trimming took 0 bases from V and 7 from J, leaving 13 bases between them. Germline-derived CDR1 and CDR2 are SGHTA and FQGNSA. The CDR3 runs 14 residues. The CDR3 sequence: CASSLAAGGGEQYF. Here the CDR3 DNA reads TGTGCCAGCAGCTTAGCGGCCGGGGGTGGGGAGCAGTACTTC.

V usage is TRBV2 and J usage is TRBJ2-7; 7 nucleotides agree with TRBD2. CDR1 is SNHLY and CDR2 is FYNNEI in the germline V gene. The trim removed 6 bases at V and 6 bases at J, leaving 8 bases unmatched. This CDR3 comprises 13 residues. This chain's CDR3 is CASSPAGMGEQYF. CDR3 coding DNA: TGTGCCAGCAGCCCAGCGGGGATGGGCGAGCAGTACTTC.

The chain uses TRBV2 and TRBJ2-5; 7 bases are shared with TRBD1. The V gene's germline CDR1 is SNHLY and CDR2 FYNNEI. J was trimmed by 5 bases and V by 4 bases; bases with no gene match: 4. CDR3 length: 13 amino acids. CDR3 loop: CASSGNRGETQYF. CDR3 nucleotide sequence: TGTGCCAGCAGTGGGAACAGGGGCGAGACCCAGTACTTC.

The chain has TRBV24-1 and TRBJ1-1; TRBD1 agrees at 8 bases. Germline V CDR1 and CDR2: KGHDR, SFDVKD. With 2 bases clipped from V and 8 bases from J, the junction kept 9 bases outside the gene matches. The CDR3 is 15 residues long. CDR3: CATSDSTGDSSEAFF. As DNA, the CDR3 is TGTGCCACCAGTGATTCGACAGGGGATAGCTCGGAAGCTTTCTTT.

J is TRBJ2-2 and V is TRBV5-8, with 7 bases aligning to TRBD1. The junction had 6 bases not matched to a gene; V was cut back by 6 bases and J by 1 base. The CDR3 spans 15 residues. Germline lookup yields CDR1 SGHTS and CDR2 YDEGEE. CDR3 sequence: CASIDRDRNTGELFF. CDR3 bases: TGTGCCAGCATCGACAGGGATCGGAACACCGGGGAGCTGTTTTTT.

J is TRBJ2-3 and V is TRBV27; TRBD1 matches at 8 bases. The germline V gene has CDR1 MNHEY and CDR2 SMNVEV (reference sequence). V dropped 7 bases and J dropped 2; count of bases not matched to a gene: 8. The CDR3 loop spans 15 amino acids. The CDR3 protein is CASIGRQGYTDTQYF. CDR3 coding DNA: TGTGCCAGCATAGGTAGACAGGGGTACACAGATACGCAGTATTTT.